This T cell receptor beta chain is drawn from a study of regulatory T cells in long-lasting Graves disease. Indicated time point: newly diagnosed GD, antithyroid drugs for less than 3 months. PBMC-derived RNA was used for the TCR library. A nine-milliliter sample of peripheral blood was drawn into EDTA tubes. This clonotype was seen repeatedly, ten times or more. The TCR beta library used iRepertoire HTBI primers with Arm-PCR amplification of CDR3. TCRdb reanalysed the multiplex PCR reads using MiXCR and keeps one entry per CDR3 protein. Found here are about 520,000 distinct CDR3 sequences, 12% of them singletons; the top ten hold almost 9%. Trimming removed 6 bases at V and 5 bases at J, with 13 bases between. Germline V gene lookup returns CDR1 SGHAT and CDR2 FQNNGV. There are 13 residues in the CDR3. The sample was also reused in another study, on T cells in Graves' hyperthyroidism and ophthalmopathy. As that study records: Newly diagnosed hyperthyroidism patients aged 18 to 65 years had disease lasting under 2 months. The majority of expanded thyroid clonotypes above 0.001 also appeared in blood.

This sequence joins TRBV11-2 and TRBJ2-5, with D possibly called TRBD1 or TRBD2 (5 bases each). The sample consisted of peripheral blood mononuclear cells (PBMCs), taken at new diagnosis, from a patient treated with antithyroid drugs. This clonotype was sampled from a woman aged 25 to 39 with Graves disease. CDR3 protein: CASRLLGVETQYF. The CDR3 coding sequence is TGTGCCAGCAGGTTACTAGGGGTGGAGACCCAGTACTTC.